This TCR beta chain was recovered during a study of tumor T cells in aggressive B-cell lymphoma. V was pared by 0 bases and J by 4 bases, with 15 bases between. Germline assignment: CDR1 LGHNA and CDR2 YSLEER. The CDR3 consists of 17 residues. TCRdb's copy holds only in-frame clones and misses some; the assay was immunoSEQ multiplex PCR. Here the sample spans approximately 7,100 clones, around 86% being singletons. This TCR was sampled from an adult with diffuse large B cell lymphoma. The specimen sequenced was tumor tissue. The chain couples TRBV4-3 to TRBJ2-2; D is possibly TRBD1 (6 bases). CDR3 coding DNA: TGCGCCAGCAGCCAAGAGACAGGAGATCATCCCACCGGGGAGCTGTTTTTT. It yields the protein CASSQETGDHPTGELFF.